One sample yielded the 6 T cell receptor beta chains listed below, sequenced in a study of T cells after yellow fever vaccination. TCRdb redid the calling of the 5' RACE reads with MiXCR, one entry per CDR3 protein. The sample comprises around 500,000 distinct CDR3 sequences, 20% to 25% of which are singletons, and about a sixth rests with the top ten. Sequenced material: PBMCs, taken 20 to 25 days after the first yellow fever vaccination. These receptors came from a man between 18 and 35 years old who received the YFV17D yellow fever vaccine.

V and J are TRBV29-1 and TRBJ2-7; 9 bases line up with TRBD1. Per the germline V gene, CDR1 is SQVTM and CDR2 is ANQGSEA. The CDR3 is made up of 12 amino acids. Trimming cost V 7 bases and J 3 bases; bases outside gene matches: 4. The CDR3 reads CSGDRDYYEQYV. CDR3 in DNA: TGCAGCGGGGACAGGGATTACTACGAGCAGTACGTC.

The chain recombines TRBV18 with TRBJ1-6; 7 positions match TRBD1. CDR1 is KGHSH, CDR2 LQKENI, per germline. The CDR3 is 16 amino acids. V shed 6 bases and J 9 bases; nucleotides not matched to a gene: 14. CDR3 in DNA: TGTGCCAGCTCGACAAACAGGGGCCCTATCCGTTCACCCCTCCACTTT. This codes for CASSTNRGPIRSPLHF.

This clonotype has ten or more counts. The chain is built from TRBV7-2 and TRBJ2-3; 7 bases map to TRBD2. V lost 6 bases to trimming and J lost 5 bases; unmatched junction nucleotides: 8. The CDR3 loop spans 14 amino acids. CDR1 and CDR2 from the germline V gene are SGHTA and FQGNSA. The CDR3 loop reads CASSLSGGGDTQYF. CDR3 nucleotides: TGTGCCAGCAGTTTATCGGGGGGTGGAGATACGCAGTATTTT.

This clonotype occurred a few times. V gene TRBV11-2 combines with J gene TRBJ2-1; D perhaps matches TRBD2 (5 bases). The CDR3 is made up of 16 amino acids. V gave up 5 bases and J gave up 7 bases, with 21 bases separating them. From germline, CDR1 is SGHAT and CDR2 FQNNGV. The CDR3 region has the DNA TGTGCCAGCAGCACTCCCCGAAGCGGCGTCGTAAATGAGCAGTTCTTC. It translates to CASSTPRSGVVNEQFF.

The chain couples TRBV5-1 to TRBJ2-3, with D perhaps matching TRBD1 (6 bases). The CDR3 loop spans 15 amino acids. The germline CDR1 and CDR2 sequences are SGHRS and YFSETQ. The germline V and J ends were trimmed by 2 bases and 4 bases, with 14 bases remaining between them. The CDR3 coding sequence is TGCGCCAGCAGCTTTTTAGGGGGTTCCCCAGATACGCAGTATTTT. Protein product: CASSFLGGSPDTQYF.

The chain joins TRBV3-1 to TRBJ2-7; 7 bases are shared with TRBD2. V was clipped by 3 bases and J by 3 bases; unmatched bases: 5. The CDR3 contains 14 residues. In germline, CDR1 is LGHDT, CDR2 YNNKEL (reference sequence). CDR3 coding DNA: TGTGCCAGCAGCCACGGGGGGTCCTACTACGAGCAGTACTTC. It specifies CASSHGGSYYEQYF.